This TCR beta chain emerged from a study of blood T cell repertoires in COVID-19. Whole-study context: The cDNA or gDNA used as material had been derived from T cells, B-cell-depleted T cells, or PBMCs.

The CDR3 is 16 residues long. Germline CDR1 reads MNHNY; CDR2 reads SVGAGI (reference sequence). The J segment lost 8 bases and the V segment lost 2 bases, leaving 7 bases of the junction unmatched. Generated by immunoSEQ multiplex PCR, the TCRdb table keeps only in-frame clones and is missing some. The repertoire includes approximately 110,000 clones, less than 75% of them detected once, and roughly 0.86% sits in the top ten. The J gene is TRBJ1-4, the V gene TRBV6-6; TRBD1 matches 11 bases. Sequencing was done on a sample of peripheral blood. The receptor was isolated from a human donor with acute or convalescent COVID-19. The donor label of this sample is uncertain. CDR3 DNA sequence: TGTGCCAGCAGTTACCTACGGACAGGGGGCTTGGAAAAACTGTTTTTT. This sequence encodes CASSYLRTGGLEKLFF.